The 17 T cell receptor beta chains below all came from one sample that was sequenced in a study of blood T cell repertoires in COVID-19 (dated by TCRdb to the early 2020s). Libraries were made using the immunoSEQ multiplex PCR assay. Here the immuneACCESS table is served through TCRdb, limited to in-frame sequences with V and J called. Missing clones are a known gap in these copies; in checked studies unresolved V genes cover under half, and the rest lacks a known reason. The sample has about 430,000 clones on record, roughly 89% of them singletons. Of the sample, roughly 0.87% is held by the ten largest clones. Sequencing was performed on peripheral blood. All receptors come from a man aged 18 to 29 with COVID-19, enrolled during active disease.

This clone was recorded only once. This chain joins TRBV6-6 and TRBJ1-2; D is perhaps TRBD1 (6 bases). CDR1 and CDR2 (germline): MNHNY, SVGAGI (reference sequence). This CDR3 has 14 residues. V lost 6 bases, J lost 0 bases, and 11 bases lay in between. Here the CDR3 DNA reads TGTGCCAGCAGGGAGACAGGCTCTAACTATGGCTACACCTTC. Translation: CASRETGSNYGYTF.

The chain combines TRBV10-1 with TRBJ2-7; 9 nucleotides agree with TRBD1. This CDR3 has 13 residues. Trimming at V came to 6 bases and at J to 10 bases, leaving 10 bases not matched to a gene. CDR1 is WNHNN, CDR2 SYGVQD, per germline (reference sequence). The CDR3 coding sequence is TGCGCCAGCAGCCCCGGCGGGACAGGGAGTCAGTACTTC. Its protein product is CASSPGGTGSQYF.

The table lists this clone with a few counts. This chain joins TRBV7-9 and TRBJ2-7; 8 bases are shared with TRBD2. The CDR3 covers 17 residues. Losses at the gene ends were 1 base for V and 4 bases for J; bases not matched to a gene: 12. Germline V gene lookup returns CDR1 SEHNR and CDR2 FQNEAQ (reference sequence). The CDR3 region is CASSLDGSGGARYEQYF. The CDR3 DNA reads TGTGCCAGCAGCTTAGACGGGAGCGGGGGAGCTCGGTACGAGCAGTACTTC.

The rearrangement links TRBV18 to TRBJ2-2; 7 bases match TRBD1. CDR3 length: 14 amino acids. The germline V gene encodes CDR1 KGHSH and CDR2 LQKENI. J lost 5 bases, V lost 3 bases, and 3 bases had no gene match. The CDR3 DNA sequence: TGTGCCAGCTCACCCCCGACAGGGACCGGGGAGCTGTTTTTT. Amino acids: CASSPPTGTGELFF.

The chain couples TRBV7-2 to TRBJ2-2, with TRBD2 identical over 15 bases. CDR1 SGHTA and CDR2 FQGNSA come from the germline V gene. This CDR3 comprises 16 residues. V lost 4 bases to trimming and J lost 3 bases; unmatched junction nucleotides: 0. The CDR3 DNA reads TGTGCCAGCAGCTGGACTAGCGGGGGGGACACCGGGGAGCTGTTTTTT. This gives the protein CASSWTSGGDTGELFF.

V and J are TRBV6-6 and TRBJ1-5; D perhaps matches TRBD1 (5 bases). V was trimmed by 5 bases and J by 2 bases, leaving 13 bases between them. The CDR3 is made up of 15 amino acids. In germline, CDR1 is MNHNY, CDR2 SVGAGI (reference sequence). The CDR3 reads CASSTGTERNQPQHF. In nucleotides, the CDR3 is TGTGCCAGCAGTACCGGGACTGAACGCAATCAGCCCCAGCATTTT.

V gene TRBV24-1 combines with J gene TRBJ2-5; the match to TRBD1 covers 8 bases. The CDR3 runs to 14 residues. The J segment lost 5 bases and the V segment lost 4 bases, leaving 5 bases of the junction unmatched. Germline V gene sequence: CDR1 KGHDR, CDR2 SFDVKD. The CDR3 DNA is TGTGCCACCAGTGAACCAGGGGGCAGGGAGACCCAGTACTTC. This codes for CATSEPGGRETQYF.

The chain uses TRBV5-1 and TRBJ1-2, with D maybe TRBD1 (6 bases). V was clipped by 4 bases and J by 2 bases, with 12 bases between them. Germline-derived CDR1 and CDR2 are SGHRS and YFSETQ. This CDR3 comprises 14 residues. CDR3 loop: CASSDTGRNYGYTF. In nucleotides, the CDR3 is TGCGCCAGCAGCGACACAGGGAGAAACTATGGCTACACCTTC.

This clone came up a few times. V usage is TRBV3-1 (or the pseudogene TRBV3-2) and J usage is TRBJ1-1; a weak D match, TRBD1 (6 bases). V lost 5 bases and J 4 bases, leaving 11 bases between the germline ends. This CDR3 spans 13 amino acids. CDR1 and CDR2 from the germline V gene are LGHDT and YNNKEL (reference sequence). The CDR3, as DNA: TGTGCCAGCAGCTCGGCCAGGGGCACTGAAGCTTTCTTT. Encoded protein: CASSSARGTEAFF.

The V gene is TRBV2, the J gene TRBJ2-7; the D gene is possibly TRBD1 (6 bases). In germline, CDR1 is SNHLY, CDR2 FYNNEI. The CDR3 is 16 residues long. V dropped 6 bases and J dropped 1 base, with 19 bases sitting between them. CDR3 in DNA: TGTGCCAGCAGGGCAGGGGTTGAAAGTCGGTCCTACGAGCAGTACTTC. Amino acid sequence: CASRAGVESRSYEQYF. Variable domain in full (rest from reference TRBV2 and TRBJ2-7): EPEVTQTPSHQVTQMGQEVILRCVPISNHLYFYWYRQILGQKVEFLVSFYNNEISEKSEIFDDQFSVERPDGSNFTLKIRSTKLEDSAMYFCASRAGVESRSYEQYFGPGTRLTVT.

This chain uses TRBV24-1 with TRBJ2-3; TRBD1 is a possible D gene (6 bases). In germline, CDR1 is KGHDR, CDR2 SFDVKD. Trimming removed 4 bases from V and 0 bases from J, with 13 bases in between. There are 16 residues in the CDR3. CDR3 in DNA: TGTGCCACCAGTGACCCCCAGGGGCCAAGCACAGATACGCAGTATTTT. It translates to CATSDPQGPSTDTQYF.

The genes are TRBV10-3 and TRBJ1-1; D might be TRBD1 (5 bases). V shed 9 bases and J shed 4 bases, with 15 bases lying between them. Germline CDR1 reads ENHRY; CDR2 reads SYGVKD. CDR3 size: 13 residues. Here the CDR3 reads CAITGTEGTEAFF. As DNA, the CDR3 is TGTGCCATTACCGGGACGGAGGGCACTGAAGCTTTCTTT.

This chain uses TRBV6-7 with TRBJ2-3, with 8 bases lining up with TRBD2. TRBV6-7 is reported as an ORF; its role is uncertain. This CDR3 is 18 amino acids long. Trimming took 10 bases from V and 0 from J; bases not matched to a gene: 18. CDR3 sequence reads: CATRGRGVAISSTDTQYF. In nucleotides, the CDR3 is TGTGCCACCCGCGGGCGGGGGGTAGCGATTTCTAGCACAGATACGCAGTATTTT.

This clone was seen a single time. V and J are TRBV7-8 and TRBJ1-5, with 7 bases lining up with TRBD1. The CDR3 runs 15 residues. Germline CDR1 reads SGHVS; CDR2 reads FQNEAQ. V was clipped by 4 bases and J by 5 bases; unmatched bases: 8. The chain's CDR3 is CASSSDRLADQPQHF. The DNA of the CDR3 is TGTGCCAGCAGCTCGGACAGGCTGGCGGATCAGCCCCAGCATTTT.

The genes are TRBV4-1 and TRBJ1-6; TRBD1 matches 9 bases. The CDR3 is 16 amino acids. Trimming removed 1 base from V and 10 bases from J; junction bases left unmatched: 8. CDR1 and CDR2 (germline): MGHRA, YSYEKL. The chain's CDR3 is CASSQGGQGGASPLHF. Here the CDR3 DNA reads TGCGCCAGCAGCCAAGGGGGACAGGGTGGCGCGTCACCCCTCCACTTT.

This sequence joins TRBV6-1 and TRBJ2-7, with a possible D match to TRBD2 (6 bases). V lost 2 bases, J lost 2 bases, and 13 bases lay in between. Germline V CDR1 and CDR2: MNHNS, SASEGT. CDR3 length equals 15 residues. The CDR3: CASSEPGTGTYEQYF. The CDR3 DNA is TGTGCCAGCAGTGAACCGGGGACTGGAACCTACGAGCAGTACTTC.

This clone was counted a few times. V gene TRBV7-9 combines with J gene TRBJ1-5; D gene ambiguous. This CDR3 is built from 15 residues. Between the trimmed V and J ends, which lost 5 bases and 4 bases, there was a span of 15 bases. Looked up from germline, CDR1 is SEHNR and CDR2 is FQNEAQ (reference sequence). In DNA form, the CDR3 reads TGTGCCAGCAGCGATGAGGCTGTCGAAAATCAGCCCCAGCATTTT. Its protein product is CASSDEAVENQPQHF.